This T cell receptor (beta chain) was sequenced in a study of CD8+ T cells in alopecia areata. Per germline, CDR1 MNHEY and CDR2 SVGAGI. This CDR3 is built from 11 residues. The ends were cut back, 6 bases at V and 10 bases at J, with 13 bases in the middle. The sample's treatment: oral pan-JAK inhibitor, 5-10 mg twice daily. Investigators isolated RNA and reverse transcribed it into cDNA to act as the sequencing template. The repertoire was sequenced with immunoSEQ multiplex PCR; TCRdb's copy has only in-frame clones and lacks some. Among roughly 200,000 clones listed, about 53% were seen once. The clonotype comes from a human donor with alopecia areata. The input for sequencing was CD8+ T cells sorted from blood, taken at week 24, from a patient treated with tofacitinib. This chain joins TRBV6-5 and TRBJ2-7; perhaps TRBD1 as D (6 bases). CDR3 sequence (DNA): TGTGCCAGCAGCAGTGGACAGTTCCAGTACTTC. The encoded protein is CASSSGQFQYF.